This is a list of T cell receptor beta chains from one sample in a study of blood T cell repertoires in COVID-19. Profiling relied on immunoSEQ multiplex PCR, and the TCRdb table lists in-frame clones only, not all of them. Found here are around 30,000 clones, over 60% of them singletons; the top ten hold more than 15%. Sequenced sample: peripheral blood. The source of these receptors is a human donor in a cohort sampled during active COVID-19. Each CDR3 is given with its conserved first and last residue. The D gene is left open where the match is weak. Rows give clone size only sometimes, using once, few, many, or a class for an expanded clone.

J | V | size | D | DNA | CDR3
TRBJ2-7 | TRBV28 | . | TRBD2 | TGTGCCAGCAGCAGCCCGGGACTAGCGTCCTACGAGCAGTACTTC | CASSSPGLASYEQYF
TRBJ1-2 | TRBV12-5 | once | . | TGTGCTAGTGGTTTGACAGCCTATGGCTACACCTTC | CASGLTAYGYTF
TRBJ1-4 | TRBV27 | . | TRBD1 | TGTGCCAGCAGTTCTACCCTTCCTAGGACAGGGGGCCAAGAAAAACTGTTTTTT | CASSSTLPRTGGQEKLFF
TRBJ1-1 | TRBV10-2 | . | . | TGCGCCAGCACCCAGAACACTGAAGCTTTCTTT | CASTQNTEAFF
TRBJ2-1 | TRBV1 | few | . | TGCACCAGCAGTCCCGACCCTAGCGGGAGATTCTACAATGAGCAGTTCTTC | CTSSPDPSGRFYNEQFF
TRBJ1-1 | TRBV18 | . | . | TGTGCCAGCTCACCACGTAAGGTTGAGGGCGAAGCTTTCTTT | CASSPRKVEGEAFF
TRBJ2-1 | TRBV30 | . | TRBD1 | TGTGCCTGGAGTGAGTTTCCGGGACAGATATACAATGAGCAGTTCTTC | CAWSEFPGQIYNEQFF
TRBJ2-3 | TRBV5-1 | once | TRBD2 | TGCGCCAGCAGCCAGGGACTAGCGGGGGTCACAGATACGCAGTATTTT | CASSQGLAGVTDTQYF
TRBJ1-6 | TRBV18 | few | . | TGTGCCAGCTCACCACCCTCGGACAGTTATAATTCACCCCTCCACTTT | CASSPPSDSYNSPLHF
TRBJ1-2 | TRBV29-1 | . | TRBD1 | TGCAGCGCCAGAACAGGGGGAAATGGCTACACCTTC | CSARTGGNGYTF
TRBJ2-7 | TRBV10-3 | . | TRBD2 | TGTGCCATCAGACCGGGACTAGCGGTCTACGAGCAGTACTTC | CAIRPGLAVYEQYF
TRBJ2-7 | TRBV7-2 | . | TRBD2 | TGTGCCAGCAGCTCGAGCGGGAGACCGTCCTACGAGCAGTACTTC | CASSSSGRPSYEQYF
TRBJ2-7 | TRBV2 | . | TRBD2 | TGTGCCAGCAGTGATCCCGGGACTAGCGCCAACCAGTACTTC | CASSDPGTSANQYF
TRBJ2-3 | TRBV6-4 | . | . | TGTGCCAGCAGCCACACAGGAAGCACAGATACGCAGTATTTT | CASSHTGSTDTQYF
TRBJ1-1 | TRBV25-1 | . | . | TGTGCCAGCTCGGACAGCCCGGGTGGCGGTACTGAAGCTTTCTTT | CASSDSPGGGTEAFF
TRBJ2-5 | TRBV9 | . | TRBD2 | TGTGCCAGCAGCCCAAGTGGCGGGAGTAAGGAGACCCAGTACTTC | CASSPSGGSKETQYF
TRBJ2-2 | TRBV9 | . | TRBD2 | TGTGCCAGCAGCGTAGGTTTAAGCGGGGGGGCCGGGAGCACCGGGGAGCTGTTTTTT | CASSVGLSGGAGSTGELFF
TRBJ1-6 | TRBV9 | many | . | TGTGCCAGCAGCACAGGCGACGACAGGAATTCACCCCTCCACTTT | CASSTGDDRNSPLHF
TRBJ2-6 | TRBV5-1 | . | TRBD1 | TGCGCCAGTAAACAGGGGATCTCTGGGGCCAACGTCCTGACTTTC | CASKQGISGANVLTF
TRBJ1-6 | TRBV3-1/TRBV3-2 | . | . | TGTGCCAGCAGCCGGACAGACAGTCTAAATTCACCCCTCCACTTT | CASSRTDSLNSPLHF
TRBJ2-1 | TRBV7-2 | . | TRBD2 | TGTGCCAGCAGCTTAAGGTGGGGTCGGGGGGTTAGGTCCTACAATGAGCAGTTCTTC | CASSLRWGRGVRSYNEQFF
TRBJ2-5 | TRBV5-5 | once | TRBD1 | TGTGCCAGCAGCTTGGTGGGGACAGGGGGAGAGACCCAGTACTTC | CASSLVGTGGETQYF
TRBJ1-1 | TRBV3-1/TRBV3-2 | . | TRBD1 | TGTGCCAGCAGCCTCATCCGACAGGGGGGGACTGAAGCTTTCTTT | CASSLIRQGGTEAFF
TRBJ2-2 | TRBV4-1 | . | . | TGCGCCAGCAGCCAAGAGCCGCGGACGGGAGTCGACACCGGGGAGCTGTTTTTT | CASSQEPRTGVDTGELFF
TRBJ1-5 | TRBV27 | few | TRBD1 | TGTGCCAGCAGTCCCCTGACAGGGAGGAATCAGCCCCAGCATTTT | CASSPLTGRNQPQHF
TRBJ1-1 | TRBV6-6 | once | TRBD1 | TGTGCCAGCAGTCGGGGCGGGGCAGGGGGCTTTGTCACTGAAGCTTTCTTT | CASSRGGAGGFVTEAFF
TRBJ1-6 | TRBV3-1/TRBV3-2 | . | . | TGTGCCAGCAGCCAAGGCACCAGGAATTCACCCCTCCACTTT | CASSQGTRNSPLHF
TRBJ2-1 | TRBV4-2 | . | TRBD2 | TGTGCCAGCAGCCAAGGGGGGGGTAGCGGGAGTAATGAGCAGTTCTTC | CASSQGGGSGSNEQFF
TRBJ2-5 | TRBV3-1/TRBV3-2 | . | TRBD1 | TGTGCCAGCAGCCAAGTCGGACAGGGTCGGAAGACCCAGTACTTC | CASSQVGQGRKTQYF
TRBJ2-1 | TRBV7-9 | . | TRBD1 | TGTGCCAGCATCAACGCAGGGGGAGTACCCAATGAGCAGTTCTTC | CASINAGGVPNEQFF
TRBJ2-1 | TRBV5-1 | . | TRBD2 | TGCGCCAGCAGCTTGGTGCCTGGACTAGCAGCAAGGGGCGAGCAGTTCTTC | CASSLVPGLAARGEQFF
TRBJ1-5 | TRBV19 | few | . | TGTGCCAGTAGCCGCGGGGGTAGCAATCAGCCCCAGCATTTT | CASSRGGSNQPQHF
TRBJ2-5 | TRBV28 | . | TRBD1 | TGTGCCAGCAGTACAGGGGTTGAGACCCAGTACTTC | CASSTGVETQYF
TRBJ2-3 | TRBV6-2/TRBV6-3 | . | . | TGTGCCAGCAGTTCTGGCCAGGGGTTTGGGAGCACAGATACGCAGTATTTT | CASSSGQGFGSTDTQYF
TRBJ1-1 | TRBV7-2 | . | . | TGTGCCAGCAGCCTTTCCAGGGGCACTGAAGCTTTCTTT | CASSLSRGTEAFF
TRBJ2-3 | TRBV6-2/TRBV6-3 | . | TRBD2 | TGTGCCAGCAGTTACGGAGTAGCGGGAGGGCTGGCAGATACGCAGTATTTT | CASSYGVAGGLADTQYF
TRBJ2-3 | TRBV19 | . | TRBD2 | TGTGCCAGTAGTGCGACTAGCGGGTCTACTAGCACAGATACGCAGTATTTT | CASSATSGSTSTDTQYF
TRBJ1-2 | TRBV10-3 | . | TRBD1 | TGTGCCATCAGTGCGGACAGGAACGGCTACACCTTC | CAISADRNGYTF
TRBJ1-5 | TRBV6-5 | . | TRBD1 | TGTGCCAGCCACGACAGGGGCTTAAGCAATCAGCCCCAGCATTTT | CASHDRGLSNQPQHF
TRBJ2-7 | TRBV19 | . | TRBD1 | TGTGCCAGTAGTACAGGGGGCGAGCAGTACTTC | CASSTGGEQYF
TRBJ2-2 | TRBV19 | . | TRBD1 | TGTGCTTGGAAGGGGGACAGGGGGCACACCGGGGAGCTGTTTTTT | CAWKGDRGHTGELFF
TRBJ1-3 | TRBV6-5 | . | TRBD1 | TGTGCCAGCAGTTCAGGGGGCTGGGGAAACACCATATATTTT | CASSSGGWGNTIYF
TRBJ2-1 | TRBV28 | . | . | TGTGCCAGCAGCCGGCCTCCAGGAACAGGGTACTTGCAGTTCTTC | CASSRPPGTGYLQFF
TRBJ1-6 | TRBV7-2 | few | . | TGTGCCAGCAGCTTAGCGGGCAGGAGGAGCTCCTATAATTCACCCCTCCACTTT | CASSLAGRRSSYNSPLHF
TRBJ2-3 | TRBV6-4 | . | TRBD2 | TGTGCCAGCAGTAGCGGGGACACAGATACGCAGTATTTT | CASSSGDTDTQYF
TRBJ1-2 | TRBV29-1 | . | TRBD1 | TGCAGCGTTGAAGCACCGACAGGGGTGGTTAGTTATGGCTACACCTTC | CSVEAPTGVVSYGYTF
TRBJ2-1 | TRBV7-2 | . | TRBD2 | TGTGCCAGCAGCTTAAGAAGTCTAGCGGGACCCGCCGACCAGCAGTTCTTC | CASSLRSLAGPADQQFF
TRBJ1-1 | TRBV7-9 | . | TRBD1 | TGTGCCAGCAGTCTCCAGGGGGTCTCTGAAGCTTTCTTT | CASSLQGVSEAFF
TRBJ2-7 | TRBV6-5 | . | TRBD2 | TGTGCCAGCAGCCCCCTTAGCGGGGGGAACTACGAGCAGTACTTC | CASSPLSGGNYEQYF
TRBJ1-2 | TRBV5-6 | . | . | TGTGCCAGCAGCGAAAGGGGTCGATACTATGGCTACACCTTC | CASSERGRYYGYTF